These 10 T cell receptor beta chains originate from one sample sequenced in a study of OX40 agonist ivuxolimab in advanced cancers. Profiled with immunoSEQ multiplex PCR; TCRdb holds only in-frame clones, not every one. The sample lists over 60,000 clones, about 90% occurring once. The specimen was CD4+ or CD8+ T cells sorted from blood, collected in a trial of the OX40 agonist ivuxolimab. These receptor sequences come from an adult with an advanced solid tumor such as melanoma, head and neck, liver or kidney cancer.

This chain connects TRBV7-3 to TRBJ2-1; 9 bases align to TRBD2. Trimming at V came to 3 bases and at J to 9 bases, leaving 3 bases not matched to a gene. The CDR3 spans 13 residues. The germline gives CDR1 SGHTA, CDR2 FQGTGA. As DNA, the CDR3 is TGTGCCAGCAGCTTGCGGGAGGGAGGTGAGCAGTTCTTC. Translated: CASSLREGGEQFF. Looking up the rest from reference TRBV7-3 and TRBJ2-1 gives the full variable domain: GAGVSQTPSNKVTEKGKYVELRCDPISGHTALYWYRQSLGQGPEFLIYFQGTGAADDSGLPNDRFFAVRPEGSVSTLKIQRTERGDSAVYLCASSLREGGEQFFGPGTRLTVL.

This chain connects TRBV7-9 to TRBJ2-7, with D unresolved. There are 13 residues in the CDR3. Trimming cost V 1 base and J 6 bases, with 10 bases left between them. Germline V lookup: CDR1 SEHNR, CDR2 FQNEAQ (reference sequence). CDR3 in amino acids: CASSLVPQGEQYF. DNA for the CDR3: TGTGCCAGCAGCTTAGTGCCTCAAGGCGAGCAGTACTTC. Full variable domain (missing parts from reference TRBV7-9 and TRBJ2-7): DTGVSQNPRHKITKRGQNVTFRCDPISEHNRLYWYRQTLGQGPEFLTYFQNEAQLEKSRLLSDRFSAERPKGSFSTLEIQRTEQGDSAMYLCASSLVPQGEQYFGPGTRLTVT.

The gene calls are TRBV11-1 and TRBJ1-2; D unresolved. Trimming left V 5 bases short and J 3 bases short, with 10 bases between. CDR3 length equals 13 residues. Germline-derived CDR1 and CDR2 are SGHAT and FQDESV (reference sequence). The chain's CDR3 is CASSQDPDYGYTF. The CDR3 nucleotides read TGTGCCAGCAGCCAGGACCCGGACTATGGCTACACCTTC.

This rearrangement joins TRBV2 to TRBJ1-3; possible D gene TRBD1, 6 bases. Trimming stripped 6 bases from V and 2 bases from J, with 17 bases between. Per the germline V gene, CDR1 is SNHLY and CDR2 is FYNNEI. The length of the CDR3 is 16 residues. CDR3 amino acids: CASRVGHLSPGNTIYF. CDR3 DNA: TGTGCCAGCAGGGTGGGACACCTCTCTCCTGGAAACACCATATATTTT.

Only one count was recorded for this clone. The chain joins TRBV19 to TRBJ1-5; D might be TRBD1 (5 bases). The ends were cut back, 6 bases at V and 5 bases at J, with 17 bases in the middle. The CDR3 consists of 15 residues. Germline V gene lookup returns CDR1 LNHDA and CDR2 SQIVND (reference sequence). This CDR3 reads CASRIGTAAYQPQHF. The CDR3 DNA reads TGTGCCAGTAGGATTGGGACGGCCGCCTATCAGCCCCAGCATTTT.

This clone appeared once. This chain links TRBV5-1 with TRBJ2-2; D is undetermined. The V gene's germline CDR1 is SGHRS and CDR2 YFSETQ. The CDR3 is made up of 16 amino acids. Trimming took off 0 bases at V and 6 bases at J, with 15 bases between the two ends. The CDR3 is CASSLVLSDNAGELFF. Written as DNA, the CDR3 is TGCGCCAGCAGCTTGGTCCTCTCCGATAACGCCGGGGAGCTGTTTTTT.

The chain carries TRBV5-4 and TRBJ2-2; perhaps D is TRBD1 or TRBD2 (5 bases each). The CDR3 runs 16 residues. V was clipped by 0 bases and J by 4 bases, with 13 bases between them. Germline V gene sequence: CDR1 SGHNT, CDR2 YYREEE (reference sequence). The CDR3 sequence: CASSLAGGSFTGELFF. CDR3 nucleotide sequence: TGTGCCAGCAGCTTGGCTGGGGGAAGTTTCACCGGGGAGCTGTTTTTT.

V is TRBV30 and J is TRBJ1-2, with D unresolved. V was trimmed by 1 base and J by 3 bases, leaving 6 bases between them. This CDR3 contains 12 residues. CDR1 and CDR2 (germline): GTSNPN, SVGIG (reference sequence). The CDR3 reads CAWSGQYYGYTF. In DNA, the CDR3 is TGTGCCTGGAGTGGGCAGTACTATGGCTACACCTTC.

The chain has TRBV6-1 and TRBJ1-2, with D maybe TRBD1 (6 bases). Germline V lookup: CDR1 MNHNS, CDR2 SASEGT. The ends were cut back, 3 bases at V and 8 bases at J, with 19 bases in the middle. The CDR3 extends over 15 amino acids. The DNA for the CDR3 is TGTGCCAGCAGTGAGAACAGGGTACACGGTGACGGCTACACCTTC. Residues: CASSENRVHGDGYTF.

The chain links TRBV9 to TRBJ2-3, with 10 bases matching TRBD2. The CDR3 covers 17 residues. V lost 8 bases and J lost 6; bases outside the gene matches: 18. The germline gives CDR1 SGDLS, CDR2 YYNGEE. Here the CDR3 DNA reads TGTGCCAGTACCCGTAGCGGGAGGACTACGCTTGGCGATACGCAGTATTTT. Translating gives CASTRSGRTTLGDTQYF.